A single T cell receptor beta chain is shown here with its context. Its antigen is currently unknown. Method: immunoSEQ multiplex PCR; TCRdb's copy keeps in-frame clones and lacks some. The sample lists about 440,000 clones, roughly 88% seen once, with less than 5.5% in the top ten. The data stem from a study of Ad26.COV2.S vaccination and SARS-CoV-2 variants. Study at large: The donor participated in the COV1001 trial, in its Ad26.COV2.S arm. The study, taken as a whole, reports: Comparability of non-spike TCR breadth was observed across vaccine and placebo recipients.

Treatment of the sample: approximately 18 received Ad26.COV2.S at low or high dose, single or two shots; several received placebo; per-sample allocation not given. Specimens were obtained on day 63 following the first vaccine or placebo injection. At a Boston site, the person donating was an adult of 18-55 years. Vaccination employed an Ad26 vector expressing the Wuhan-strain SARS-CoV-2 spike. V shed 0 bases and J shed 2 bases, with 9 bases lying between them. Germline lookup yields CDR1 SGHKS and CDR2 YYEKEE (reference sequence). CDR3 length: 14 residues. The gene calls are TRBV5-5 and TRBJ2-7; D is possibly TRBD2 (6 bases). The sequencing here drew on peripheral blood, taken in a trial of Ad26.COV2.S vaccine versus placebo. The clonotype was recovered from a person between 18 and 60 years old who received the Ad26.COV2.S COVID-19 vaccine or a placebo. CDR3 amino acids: CASSLVAGPYEQYF. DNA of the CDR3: TGTGCCAGCAGCTTGGTTGCGGGACCCTACGAGCAGTACTTC.